Following are 16 T cell receptor beta chains from one sample sequenced in a study of T cell repertoires in cytomegalovirus infection. Each CDR3 protein gets one entry after TCRdb re-called the reads with MiXCR. The sample includes a few hundred thousand distinct CDR3 sequences, roughly a third of them seen just once. These TCRs' antigens remain unknown. Sample: cultured PBMCs, taken from culture after CMV antigen stimulation. Receptor source: a human donor in good health (CMV status not recorded). Some clones in this sample may be carry-over from other donors' samples.

The chain carries TRBV11-2 and TRBJ2-2, with D unresolved. The CDR3 is 19 amino acids. V dropped 0 bases and J dropped 4 bases, with 21 bases sitting between them. CDR1 and CDR2 from the germline V gene are SGHAT and FQNNGV. The CDR3 DNA reads as TGTGCCAGCAGCTTAGATCGAACACCGATTTTTCTTCTCACCGGGGAGCTGTTTTTT. This gives the protein CASSLDRTPIFLLTGELFF.

This clonotype has a handful of counts. The chain uses TRBV19 and TRBJ1-2; 8 positions match TRBD1. V lost 3 bases and J lost 4; bases outside the gene matches: 10. CDR3 length: 16 residues. Germline V gene lookup returns CDR1 LNHDA and CDR2 SQIVND (reference sequence). DNA of the CDR3: TGTGCCAGTAGTATGGCCCAGGGGGCAGTGACCTATGGCTACACCTTC. This translates into CASSMAQGAVTYGYTF.

This sequence joins TRBV5-1 and TRBJ2-7, with D hard to call. Per the germline V gene, CDR1 is SGHRS and CDR2 is YFSETQ. V was shortened by 2 bases and J by 5 bases, with 8 bases between the two germline ends. This CDR3 comprises 12 residues. DNA of the CDR3: TGCGCCAGCAGCTTAGCCCCTCACGAGCAGTACGTC. Amino acid sequence: CASSLAPHEQYV.

This clonotype was observed a handful of times. This chain connects TRBV7-9 to TRBJ1-2; 11 bases match TRBD1. The germline V gene encodes CDR1 SEHNR and CDR2 FQNEAQ (reference sequence). CDR3 length: 16 amino acids. V lost 4 bases, J lost 10 bases, and 14 bases stayed unmatched. CDR3 amino acids: CASSSKGQGANSHYTF. In nucleotides, the CDR3 is TGTGCCAGCAGCTCCAAAGGACAGGGGGCGAATTCACACTACACCTTC.

The chain uses TRBV25-1 and TRBJ2-5; D gene uncertain. V lost 2 bases, J lost 0 bases, and 7 bases lay in between. Germline V CDR1 and CDR2: MGHDK, SYGVNS. CDR3 size: 14 residues. This chain's CDR3 is CASSENQYQETQYF. DNA for the CDR3: TGTGCCAGCAGTGAAAACCAGTACCAAGAGACCCAGTACTTC.

The chain carries TRBV28 and TRBJ2-2; D is possibly TRBD2 (6 bases). Germline CDR1 MDHEN, CDR2 SYDVKM. Trimming stripped 6 bases from V and 6 bases from J, with 11 bases between. CDR3 size: 13 residues. As DNA, the CDR3 is TGTGCCAGCAGGGACTACAAAGCCGGGGAGCTGTTTTTT. Protein product: CASRDYKAGELFF.

As regards this clonotype: Germline and junction disagree at one end, which may indicate a read error. This chain uses TRBV5-1 with TRBJ2-2, with 14 positions matching TRBD2. The CDR3 spans 17 residues. CDR1 is SGHRS and CDR2 is YFSETQ in the germline V gene. CDR3 protein: CASSPGTSGRNTGELFF. The DNA for the CDR3 is TGTGCCAGCAGCCCTGGGACTAGCGGGAGAAACACCGGGGAGCTGTTTTTT.

The rearrangement joins TRBV28 to TRBJ2-7, with TRBD2 as a possible D gene (6 bases). The CDR3 runs to 12 residues. Trimming left V 7 bases short and J 3 bases short, with 10 bases between. CDR1 and CDR2 (germline): MDHEN, SYDVKM. The CDR3 region is CASKVEGYEQYF. In DNA form, the CDR3 reads TGTGCCAGCAAAGTGGAGGGCTACGAGCAGTACTTC.

The chain joins TRBV19 to TRBJ2-5, with D hard to call. CDR1 and CDR2 (germline): LNHDA, SQIVND (reference sequence). V was cut by 8 bases and J by 5 bases, with 18 bases left in between. The CDR3 length is 14 residues. CDR3 sequence reads: CASRPGPPKETQYF. The CDR3 DNA reads TGTGCCAGTCGCCCAGGCCCGCCAAAGGAGACCCAGTACTTC.

The rearrangement links TRBV20-1 to TRBJ2-5; 13 bases line up with TRBD2. This CDR3 spans 18 amino acids. V was clipped by 5 bases and J by 0 bases; unmatched bases: 12. Germline CDR1 and CDR2: DFQATT and SNEGSKA (reference sequence). In nucleotides, the CDR3 is TGCAGTGCTCCCCCGGGACTAGCGGGATTAAGGTACCAAGAGACCCAGTACTTC. The encoded protein is CSAPPGLAGLRYQETQYF.

This clonotype came up many times. The chain employs TRBV11-2 and TRBJ1-6, with 10 positions matching TRBD1. The CDR3 is 15 amino acids. Trimming cost V 3 bases and J 9 bases; bases outside gene matches: 5. Per germline, CDR1 SGHAT and CDR2 FQNNGV. The CDR3 spells CASSLARDRGSPLHF. The CDR3 DNA sequence: TGTGCCAGCAGCTTGGCCAGGGACAGGGGTTCACCCCTCCACTTT.

V is TRBV12-3 or TRBV12-4 and J is TRBJ2-1; D is uncertain. Deletions cut 3 bases from V and 5 bases from J, with 11 bases between. CDR3 length: 14 amino acids. In DNA form, the CDR3 reads TGTGCCAGCAGTTTGAGCTCCCGGCACAATGAGCAGTTCTTC. Translating gives CASSLSSRHNEQFF.

In its sample, this clonotype was seen a few times. The chain recombines TRBV7-6 with TRBJ2-1; a possible D gene is TRBD1 (5 bases). The CDR3 runs to 14 residues. Deletions cut 5 bases from V and 6 bases from J, with 14 bases between. From germline, CDR1 is SGHVS and CDR2 FNYEAQ. CDR3 sequence (DNA): TGTGCCAGCAGCGCCCCTTGGGGCCGCAATGAGCAGTTCTTC. It yields the protein CASSAPWGRNEQFF.

The chain employs TRBV7-2 and TRBJ2-7, with D hard to call. Germline V lookup: CDR1 SGHTA, CDR2 FQGNSA. CDR3 length equals 14 residues. The V gene lost 5 bases and the J gene lost 0 bases, with 11 bases spanning the gap. As DNA, the CDR3 is TGTGCCAGCAGCCGACCCCTGGGCTCCTACGAGCAGTACTTC. The encoded protein is CASSRPLGSYEQYF.

This clonotype was counted between two and nine times. The chain couples TRBV12-3 or TRBV12-4 to TRBJ2-6; possible D gene TRBD2, 6 bases. CDR3 length: 18 residues. V gave up 4 bases and J gave up 0 bases, with 16 bases separating them. CDR3 protein: CASSSGLLRSSGANVLTF. The CDR3 DNA follows: TGTGCCAGCAGTTCGGGACTCCTTAGAAGCTCTGGGGCCAACGTCCTGACTTTC.

This clonotype was counted at least ten times. The chain employs TRBV7-2 and TRBJ2-3, with D maybe TRBD1 (6 bases). Trimming removed 1 base at V and 4 bases at J, with 9 bases between. This CDR3 has 14 amino acids. Germline V gives CDR1 SGHTA, CDR2 FQGNSA. Here the CDR3 DNA reads TGTGCCAGCAGCTTAGGACAGGTATCAGATACGCAGTATTTT. Its translation: CASSLGQVSDTQYF.